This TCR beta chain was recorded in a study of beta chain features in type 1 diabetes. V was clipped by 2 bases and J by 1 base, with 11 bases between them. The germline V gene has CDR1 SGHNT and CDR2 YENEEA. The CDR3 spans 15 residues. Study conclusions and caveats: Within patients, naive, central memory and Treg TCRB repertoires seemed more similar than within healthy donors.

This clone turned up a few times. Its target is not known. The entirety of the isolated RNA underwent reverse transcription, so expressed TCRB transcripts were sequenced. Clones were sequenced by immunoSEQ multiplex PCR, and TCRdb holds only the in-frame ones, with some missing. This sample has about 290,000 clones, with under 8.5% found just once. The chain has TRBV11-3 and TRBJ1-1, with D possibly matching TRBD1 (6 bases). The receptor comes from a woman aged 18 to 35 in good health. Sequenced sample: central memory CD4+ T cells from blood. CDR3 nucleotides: TGTGCCAGCAGCTTACGACAGGTCGGGAACACTGAAGCTTTCTTT. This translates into CASSLRQVGNTEAFF.